The TCR beta chain under discussion was sequenced for a study of blood T cell repertoires in COVID-19. V gave up 3 bases and J gave up 7 bases, with 12 bases separating them. The CDR3 consists of 13 residues. CDR1 GTSNPN and CDR2 SVGIG come from the germline V gene (reference sequence). Authors' processing steps: Amplification of reference gene primers was used by the study to estimate nucleated cell counts. Method: immunoSEQ multiplex PCR; TCRdb's copy keeps in-frame clones and lacks some. Clonal size and the V and J genes are those of that table, whereas D and trimming came from the DNA. The profile shows a few hundred thousand clones, 70% to 90% of them singletons.

The sequence derives from a young man who had recovered from COVID-19. This chain links TRBV30 with TRBJ2-2; a possible D gene is TRBD1 (7 bases). The sample comprised PBMCs or T cells enriched from blood (not recorded which). The CDR3 loop is CAWSRGVSGELFF. The CDR3 DNA reads TGTGCCTGGAGCAGGGGGGTAAGCGGGGAGCTGTTTTTT.